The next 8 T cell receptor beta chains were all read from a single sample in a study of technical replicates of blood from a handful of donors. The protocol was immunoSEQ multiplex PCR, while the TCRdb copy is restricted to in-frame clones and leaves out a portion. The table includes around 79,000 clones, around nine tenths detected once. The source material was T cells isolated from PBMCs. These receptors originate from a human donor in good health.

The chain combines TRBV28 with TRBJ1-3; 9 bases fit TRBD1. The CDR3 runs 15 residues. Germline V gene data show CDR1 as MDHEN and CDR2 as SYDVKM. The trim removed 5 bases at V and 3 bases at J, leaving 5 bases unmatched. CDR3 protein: CASSQGQGSGNTIYF. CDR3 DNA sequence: TGTGCCAGCAGTCAGGGACAGGGAAGTGGAAACACCATATATTTT.

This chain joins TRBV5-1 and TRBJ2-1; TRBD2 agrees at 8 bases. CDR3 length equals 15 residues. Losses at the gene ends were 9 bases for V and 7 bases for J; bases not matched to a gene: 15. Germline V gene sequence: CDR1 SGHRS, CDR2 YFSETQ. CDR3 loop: CATMRNPSGSNEQFF. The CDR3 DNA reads TGCGCCACCATGAGGAACCCCAGCGGGAGTAATGAGCAGTTCTTC.

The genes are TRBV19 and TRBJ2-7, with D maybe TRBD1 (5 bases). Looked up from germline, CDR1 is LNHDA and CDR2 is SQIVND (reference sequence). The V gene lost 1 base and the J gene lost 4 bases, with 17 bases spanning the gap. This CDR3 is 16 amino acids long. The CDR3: CASSIVARGSGYEQYF. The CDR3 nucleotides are TGTGCCAGTAGTATAGTCGCAAGGGGCTCGGGTTACGAGCAGTACTTC.

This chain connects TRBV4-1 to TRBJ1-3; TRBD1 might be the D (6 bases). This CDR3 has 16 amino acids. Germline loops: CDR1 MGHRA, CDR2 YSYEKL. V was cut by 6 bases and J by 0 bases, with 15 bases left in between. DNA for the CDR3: TGCGCCAGCAGTCAGGTGGGACAAGTCTCTGGAAACACCATATATTTT. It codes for CASSQVGQVSGNTIYF.

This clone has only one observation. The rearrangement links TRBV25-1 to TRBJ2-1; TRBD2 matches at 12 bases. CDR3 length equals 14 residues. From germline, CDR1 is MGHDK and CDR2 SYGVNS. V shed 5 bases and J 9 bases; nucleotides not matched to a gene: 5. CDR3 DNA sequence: TGTGCCAGCAGTCGCGGACTAGCGGGATCTGAGCAGTTCTTC. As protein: CASSRGLAGSEQFF.

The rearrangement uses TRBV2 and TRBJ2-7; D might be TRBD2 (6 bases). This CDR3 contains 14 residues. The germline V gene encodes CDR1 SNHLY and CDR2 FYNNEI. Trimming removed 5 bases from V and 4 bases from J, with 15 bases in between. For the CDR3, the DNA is TGTGCCAGCAGTACGTTGGGGGGAGGTTACGAGCAGTACTTC. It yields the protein CASSTLGGGYEQYF.

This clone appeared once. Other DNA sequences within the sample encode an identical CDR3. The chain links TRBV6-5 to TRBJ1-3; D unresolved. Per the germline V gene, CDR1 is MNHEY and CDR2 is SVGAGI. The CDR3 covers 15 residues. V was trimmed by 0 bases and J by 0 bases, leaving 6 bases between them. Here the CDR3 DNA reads TGTGCCAGCAGTTACTCGTCCGTCTCTGGAAACACCATATATTTT. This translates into CASSYSSVSGNTIYF.

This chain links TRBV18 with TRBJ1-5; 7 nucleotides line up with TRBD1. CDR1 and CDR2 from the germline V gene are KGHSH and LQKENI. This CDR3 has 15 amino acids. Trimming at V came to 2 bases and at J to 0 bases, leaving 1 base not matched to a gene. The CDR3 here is CASSPGTDSNQPQHF. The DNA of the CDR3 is TGTGCCAGCTCACCAGGGACAGATAGCAATCAGCCCCAGCATTTT.